These T cell receptor beta chains were read from a single sample in a study of graft-versus-host responses after intestinal transplantation. The data were produced by immunoSEQ multiplex PCR, yet TCRdb's version contains in-frame clones alone and is incomplete. The table includes around 96,000 clones, roughly 90% detected once. The source material was PBMCs, sampled about 450 days after intestinal transplant. The receptors derive from a human patient who received an intestinal transplant, so some T cells may come from the graft donor. The CDR3 runs from the conserved cysteine through the conserved F or W.

V	J	CDR3
TRBV4-1	TRBJ2-1	CASSQLAGDEQFF
TRBV7-9	TRBJ2-7	CASSLGYRAYEQYF
TRBV13	TRBJ1-6	CASSFGVPYNSPLHF
TRBV7-9	TRBJ1-2	CASSLEGGSYGYTF
TRBV18	TRBJ2-3	CASSPGPVAPDTQYF
TRBV15	TRBJ1-6	CATSREPGGISPLHF
TRBV11-2	TRBJ1-2	CASSLDLTGLPYGYTF
TRBV6-5	TRBJ1-4	CASRGTGGPNEKLFF
TRBV10-3	TRBJ2-5	CAISAAGARNQETQYF
TRBV6-1	TRBJ1-2	CASSGDRDGYTF
TRBV5-8	TRBJ1-2	CASSTLGDSNYGYTF
TRBV6-5	TRBJ1-6	CASSYGGAKESPLHF
TRBV19	TRBJ1-5	CASRGADQPQHF
TRBV5-1	TRBJ2-3	CASTISLTGSTDTQYF
TRBV7-2	TRBJ1-5	CASSPGYSNQPQHF
TRBV25-1	TRBJ2-6	CASSVQDRFTGANVLTF
TRBV23-1	TRBJ1-2	CASSQLGNYGYTF
TRBV7-6	TRBJ2-1	CASSLEGPYPYNEQFF
TRBV2	TRBJ2-1	CASSELGPRVEQFF
TRBV5-1	TRBJ1-1	CASSPGTGGLGAFF
TRBV13	TRBJ2-2	CASSSGTANTGELFF
TRBV7-3	TRBJ2-3	CASGNTDTQYF
TRBV6-6	TRBJ2-7	CASSYSDGPYEQYF
TRBV5-1	TRBJ1-1	CASSSSPVEAFF
TRBV4-1	TRBJ1-3	CASRGSGNTIYF
TRBV6-1	TRBJ2-7	CASIGAGDSYEQYF
TRBV11-1	TRBJ1-6	CASSQGWTADSPLHF
TRBV9	TRBJ2-7	CASSVASGPTYEQYF
TRBV9	TRBJ2-3	CASSAPGGFTQYF
TRBV5-1	TRBJ1-1	CASSLGASSSTEAFF
TRBV6-1	TRBJ2-7	CASSGSGGRTPSTAQYF
TRBV9	TRBJ1-1	CASSLTPGGEGTEAFF
TRBV11-3	TRBJ1-6	CASSADGDNSPLHF
TRBV6-5	TRBJ2-7	CASSSTYEQYF
TRBV19	TRBJ1-2	CASSPEPYYGYTF
TRBV6-5	TRBJ1-3	CASSYSGSSGNTIYF
TRBV18	TRBJ1-1	CASSPPAVRTFF
TRBV10-1	TRBJ2-5	CASSEQGRETQYF
TRBV7-6	TRBJ2-1	CASSLESGRYNEQFF
TRBV4-1	TRBJ1-5	CASSQDPRVGNQPQHF
TRBV4-1	TRBJ2-5	CASSQDGGLGGGIFQETQYF
TRBV5-1	TRBJ2-7	CASSGLDRDDEQYF
TRBV6-6	TRBJ1-3	CASSYGSGNTIYF
TRBV4-1	TRBJ1-5	CASSQLSNQPQHF
TRBV4-1	TRBJ1-2	CASSQGNYGYTF
TRBV7-9	TRBJ1-2	CASSPRAPDPYGYTF
TRBV19	TRBJ1-6	CASSIIRDSPLHF
TRBV5-1	TRBJ1-4	CASSSDRGGSRANEKLFF
TRBV6-1	TRBJ2-5	CANRDPNQETQYF
TRBV5-1	TRBJ2-7	CASSPPDGSYEQYF
TRBV19	TRBJ1-4	CASSPTGVNEKLFF